This T cell receptor (beta chain) was profiled in a study of T cell repertoires in cytomegalovirus infection. Study in general: An indication of both CMV infection and matching HLA type came from public TCR beta signatures.

A single record per CDR3 protein comes from TCRdb applying MiXCR to the reads. The data contain hundreds of thousands of distinct CDR3 sequences, roughly a sixth of them singletons. Many counts were recorded for this clonotype. Between the trimmed V and J ends, which lost 5 bases and 6 bases, there was a span of 11 bases. Germline CDR1 is SGHTA and CDR2 is FQGNSA. CDR3 length: 12 amino acids. The genes are TRBV7-2 and TRBJ2-7; D tentatively reads TRBD1 or TRBD2 (5 bases each). The sequence came from a human donor in good health (CMV status not recorded). Some clones in this sample may be carry-over from other donors' samples. What was sequenced was PBMCs. The CDR3 bases are TGTGCCAGCAGCCGGGACCTTACCGAGCAGTACTTC. Translating it yields CASSRDLTEQYF. The full variable domain, with the rest looked up from reference TRBV7-2 and TRBJ2-7, is GAGVSQSPSNKVTEKGKDVELRCDPISGHTALYWYRQSLGQGLEFLIYFQGNSAPDKSGLPSDRFSAERTGGSVSTLTIQRTQQEDSAVYLCASSRDLTEQYFGPGTRLTVT.